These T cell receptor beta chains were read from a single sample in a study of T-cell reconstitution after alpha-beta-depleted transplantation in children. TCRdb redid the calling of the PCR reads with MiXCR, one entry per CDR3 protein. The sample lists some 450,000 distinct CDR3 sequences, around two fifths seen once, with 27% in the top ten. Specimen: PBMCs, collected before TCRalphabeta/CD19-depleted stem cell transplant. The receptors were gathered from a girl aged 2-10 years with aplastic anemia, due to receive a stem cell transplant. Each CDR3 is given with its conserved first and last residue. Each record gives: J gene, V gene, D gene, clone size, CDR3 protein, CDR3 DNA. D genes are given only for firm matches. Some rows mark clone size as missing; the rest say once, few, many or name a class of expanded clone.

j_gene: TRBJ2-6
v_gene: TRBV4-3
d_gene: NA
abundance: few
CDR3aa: CASSRTFEFGSGANVLTF
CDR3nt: TGCGCCAGCAGCCGAACGTTTGAGTTTGGCTCTGGGGCCAACGTCCTGACTTTC

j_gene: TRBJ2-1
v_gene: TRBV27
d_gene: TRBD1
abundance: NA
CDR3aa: CASSSGTAAYNEQFF
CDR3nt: TGTGCCAGCAGTTCCGGGACAGCCGCATACAATGAGCAGTTCTTC

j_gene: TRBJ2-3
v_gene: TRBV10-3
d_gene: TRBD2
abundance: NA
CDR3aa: CAISESQLAGGGTDTQYF
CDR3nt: TGTGCCATCAGTGAGTCGCAGCTAGCGGGGGGAGGCACAGATACGCAGTATTTT

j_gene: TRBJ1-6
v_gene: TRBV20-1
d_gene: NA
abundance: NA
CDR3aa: CSARDRVEPSPLHF
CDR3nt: TGCAGTGCTAGAGATCGGGTCGAGCCTTCCCCCCTCCACTTT

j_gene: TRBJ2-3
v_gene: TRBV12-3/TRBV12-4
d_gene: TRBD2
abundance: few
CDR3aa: CASTTSSGGRGDTQYF
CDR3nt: TGTGCCAGCACCACATCAAGCGGGGGAAGGGGAGATACGCAGTATTTT

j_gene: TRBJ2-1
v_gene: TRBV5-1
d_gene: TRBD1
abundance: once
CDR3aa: CASSWDSSPYNEQFF
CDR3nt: TGCGCCAGCAGCTGGGACAGCTCTCCTTACAATGAGCAGTTCTTC

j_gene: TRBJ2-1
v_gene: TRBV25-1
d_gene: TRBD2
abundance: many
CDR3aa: CASSERLAGPSSYNEQFF
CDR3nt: TGTGCCAGCAGTGAGAGGCTAGCGGGGCCAAGCTCCTACAATGAGCAGTTCTTC

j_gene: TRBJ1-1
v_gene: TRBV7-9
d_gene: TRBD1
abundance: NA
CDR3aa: CASSLAPTGVNTEAFF
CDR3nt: TGTGCCAGCAGCTTAGCACCGACAGGGGTGAACACTGAAGCTTTCTTT

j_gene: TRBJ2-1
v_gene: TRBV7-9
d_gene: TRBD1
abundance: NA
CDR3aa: CASSFGGTGGNEQFF
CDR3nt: TGTGCCAGCAGCTTCGGAGGGACAGGGGGGAATGAGCAGTTCTTC

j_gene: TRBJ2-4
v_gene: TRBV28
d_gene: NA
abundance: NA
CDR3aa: CASSLAVQNIQYF
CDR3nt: TGTGCCAGCAGTTTGGCAGTCCAAAACATTCAGTACTTC

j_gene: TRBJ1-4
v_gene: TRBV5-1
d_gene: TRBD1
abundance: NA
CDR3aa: CASSLRRIIRGVDEKLFF
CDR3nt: TGCGCCAGCAGCTTAAGAAGAATTATCAGGGGGGTCGATGAAAAACTGTTTTTT

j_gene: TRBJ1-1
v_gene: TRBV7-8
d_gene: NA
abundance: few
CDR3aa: CASSFSGGPNTEAFF
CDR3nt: TGTGCCAGCAGCTTCTCGGGAGGGCCGAACACTGAAGCTTTCTTT

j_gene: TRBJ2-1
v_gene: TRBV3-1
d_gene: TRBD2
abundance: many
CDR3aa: CASSPVSGRDYNEQFF
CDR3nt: TGTGCCAGCAGCCCAGTCAGCGGGAGGGACTACAATGAGCAGTTCTTC

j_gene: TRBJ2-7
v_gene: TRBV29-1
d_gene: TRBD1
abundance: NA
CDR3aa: CSAKDRGDEQYF
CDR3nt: TGCAGCGCTAAAGACAGGGGGGACGAGCAGTACTTC

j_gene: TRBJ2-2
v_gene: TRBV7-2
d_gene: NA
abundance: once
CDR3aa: CASSENRGELFF
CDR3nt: TGTGCCAGCAGCGAAAATCGGGGGGAGCTGTTTTTT

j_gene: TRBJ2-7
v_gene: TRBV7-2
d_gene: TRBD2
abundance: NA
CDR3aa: CASRLAGGPLNEQYF
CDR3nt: TGTGCCAGCAGGCTAGCGGGGGGGCCTCTCAACGAGCAGTACTTC

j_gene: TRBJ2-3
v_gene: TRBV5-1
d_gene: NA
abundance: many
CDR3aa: CASSSPKMAGPTYTDTQYF
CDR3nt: TGCGCCAGCAGCTCCCCGAAAATGGCGGGACCCACGTACACAGATACGCAGTATTTT